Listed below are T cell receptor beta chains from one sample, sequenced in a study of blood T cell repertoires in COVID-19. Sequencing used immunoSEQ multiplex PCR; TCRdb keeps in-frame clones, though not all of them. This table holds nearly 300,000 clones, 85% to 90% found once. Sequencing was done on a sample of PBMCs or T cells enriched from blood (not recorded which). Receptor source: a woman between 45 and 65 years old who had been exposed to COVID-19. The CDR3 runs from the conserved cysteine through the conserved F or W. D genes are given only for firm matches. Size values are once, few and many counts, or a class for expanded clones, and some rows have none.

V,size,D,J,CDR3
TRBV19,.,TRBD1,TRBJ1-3,CASRGQGNGNTIYF
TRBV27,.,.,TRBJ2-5,CASRDLNRVKETQYF
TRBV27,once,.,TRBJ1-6,CASSLGGGTPLHF
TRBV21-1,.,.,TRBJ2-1,CARPRDRGYNEQFF
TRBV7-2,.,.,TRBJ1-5,CASSLVGAHLPQHF
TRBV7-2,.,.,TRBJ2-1,CASSPQGSEANEQFF
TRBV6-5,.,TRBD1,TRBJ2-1,CASSLSGQGYNEQFF
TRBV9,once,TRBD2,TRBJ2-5,CASSVAPGGQETQYF
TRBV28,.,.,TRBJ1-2,CASSFPGQTRSSYTF
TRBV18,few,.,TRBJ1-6,CASSPETPDRTLHF
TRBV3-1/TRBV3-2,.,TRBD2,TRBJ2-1,CASSPAYTGSGGDEQFF
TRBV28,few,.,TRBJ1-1,CASSPGGQGLHEAFF
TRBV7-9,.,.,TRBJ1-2,CASSLAPTLREGGYTF
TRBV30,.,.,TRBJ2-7,CAWSYGGRSSYEQYF
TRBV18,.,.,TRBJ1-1,CASSPSAQGNTEAFF
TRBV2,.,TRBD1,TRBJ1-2,CASSAGGRGYTF